This T cell receptor beta chain was documented in a study of PD-L1 blockade in urothelial cancer. Study details: Tumor specimens held a median approximately 1,500 T cells.

General study findings and limits: Durable benefit was linked to greater 3-week expansion of tumor-associated blood clones.

Profiled with immunoSEQ multiplex PCR; TCRdb holds only in-frame clones, not every one. This table has about 36,000 clones, more than 35% appearing once. Patients' urothelial carcinoma was locally advanced or metastatic. V was clipped by 7 bases and J by 3 bases, with 14 bases between them. Germline CDR1 SGHRS, CDR2 YFSETQ. This CDR3 is 14 amino acids long. To note about this clone: Antigen specificity is unknown.

V and J are TRBV5-1 and TRBJ2-1, with D perhaps matching TRBD1 (6 bases). Sequenced here: tumor tissue, sampled before atezolizumab (anti-PD-L1) treatment. The sequence was collected from a man aged 60 to 69 with urothelial cancer. The CDR3 sequence: CASVRDIYYNEQFF. CDR3 in DNA: TGCGCCAGCGTCCGGGACATATACTACAATGAGCAGTTCTTC.